One and the same sample provided the 18 T cell receptor beta chains below, sequenced in a study of shared clonotypes between healthy human individuals. Sequenced by immunoSEQ multiplex PCR; TCRdb stores in-frame clones only, minus some. Here the sample spans approximately 2.5 million clones, roughly 93% being singletons. The source material was naive CD4+ T cells from PBMCs. Regarding subset: CD45RA+ positively selected. The receptors here all came from a man aged 18 to 30 in good health. Some clones in this sample may be carry-over from other donors' samples.

On this clone itself: Different DNA sequences within this sample yield the same CDR3. This chain joins TRBV5-1 and TRBJ2-7; TRBD2 aligns across 9 bases. The V gene's germline CDR1 is SGHRS and CDR2 YFSETQ. Trimming took 1 base from V and 3 from J; bases not matched to a gene: 8. The CDR3 covers 16 residues. The CDR3 coding sequence is TGCGCCAGCAGCTTGACTGCCGGGACTAGCAGCTACGAGCAGTACTTC. Encoded protein: CASSLTAGTSSYEQYF. The entire variable domain, with the rest obtained from reference TRBV5-1 and TRBJ2-7, is as follows: KAGVTQTPRYLIKTRGQQVTLSCSPISGHRSVSWYQQTPGQGLQFLFEYFSETQRNKGNFPGRFSGRQFSNSRSEMNVSTLELGDSALYLCASSLTAGTSSYEQYFGPGTRLTVT.

This rearrangement joins TRBV5-6 to TRBJ1-4; 8 nucleotides agree with TRBD1. The junction had 6 bases not matched to a gene; V was cut back by 4 bases and J by 7 bases. The CDR3 is 14 amino acids. Germline CDR1 reads SGHDT; CDR2 reads YYEEEE. Here the CDR3 reads CASSPRGHGEKLFF. Here the CDR3 DNA reads TGTGCCAGCAGCCCCAGGGGGCATGGTGAAAAACTGTTTTTT.

This chain uses TRBV7-2 with TRBJ1-4, with D tentatively TRBD1 (5 bases). Germline assignment: CDR1 SGHTA and CDR2 FQGNSA. The V end was cut by 5 bases, the J end by 3 bases, with 13 bases between. The CDR3 is made up of 15 amino acids. In DNA, the CDR3 is TGTGCCAGCAGCCCGCGGGACCGGGCTAATGAAAAACTGTTTTTT. Encoded protein: CASSPRDRANEKLFF.

The chain uses TRBV18 and TRBJ2-1, with D maybe TRBD2 (5 bases). CDR1 is KGHSH and CDR2 is LQKENI in the germline V gene. V was trimmed by 6 bases and J by 0 bases, leaving 12 bases between them. The CDR3 runs 15 residues. The CDR3 bases are TGTGCCAGCTCGCTCAACGCGGGCTCCTACAATGAGCAGTTCTTC. This encodes CASSLNAGSYNEQFF.

The V gene is TRBV2, the J gene TRBJ1-2; D is unresolved. The CDR3 contains 11 residues. Trimming stripped 7 bases from V and 3 bases from J, with 6 bases between. Germline values: CDR1 SNHLY, CDR2 FYNNEI. The CDR3 loop is CASNQYYGYTF. CDR3 DNA sequence: TGTGCCAGCAACCAGTACTATGGCTACACCTTC. Full variable domain (rest looked up from reference TRBV2 and TRBJ1-2): EPEVTQTPSHQVTQMGQEVILRCVPISNHLYFYWYRQILGQKVEFLVSFYNNEISEKSEIFDDQFSVERPDGSNFTLKIRSTKLEDSAMYFCASNQYYGYTFGSGTRLTVV.

V is TRBV7-2 and J is TRBJ2-5; D might be TRBD1 (6 bases). The CDR3 extends over 15 amino acids. Germline CDR1 and CDR2: SGHTA and FQGNSA. V lost 4 bases to trimming and J lost 2 bases, with 14 bases between them. Here the CDR3 reads CASSSRQARQETQYF. In DNA, the CDR3 is TGTGCCAGCAGCTCCCGACAGGCGAGGCAAGAGACCCAGTACTTC.

DNA for the CDR3: TGTGCAAGTCGCTTCCGACCGGTTCCTTGGGACAATCAGCCCCAGCATTTT. Protein product: CASRFRPVPWDNQPQHF. The rearrangement uses TRBV12-2 and TRBJ1-5. TRBV12-2 is a pseudogene locus. The CDR3 runs 17 residues.

The chain recombines TRBV28 with TRBJ2-7; D perhaps matches TRBD1 (7 bases). CDR1 is MDHEN, CDR2 SYDVKM, per germline. The CDR3 contains 15 residues. The germline V and J ends were trimmed by 5 bases and 1 base, with 15 bases remaining between them. CDR3 loop: CASSTPGGPSYEQYF. CDR3 DNA sequence: TGTGCCAGCAGTACCCCAGGGGGGCCGTCCTACGAGCAGTACTTC.

The chain recombines TRBV25-1 with TRBJ1-2; D is ambiguous. Germline-derived CDR1 and CDR2 are MGHDK and SYGVNS. This CDR3 spans 12 amino acids. Trimming stripped 0 bases from V and 8 bases from J, with 7 bases between. CDR3 residues: CASSEYSGGYTF. In DNA form, the CDR3 reads TGTGCCAGCAGTGAATATTCAGGAGGCTACACCTTC.

The chain has TRBV15 and TRBJ2-2, with 11 bases that match TRBD2. From germline, CDR1 is LNHNV and CDR2 YYDKDF (reference sequence). This CDR3 region has 18 residues. V dropped 3 bases and J dropped 1; count of bases not matched to a gene: 7. For the CDR3, the DNA is TGTGCCACCAGCAGGGGATTTAGCGGGAGGGGGAACACCGGGGAGCTGTTTTTT. This gives the protein CATSRGFSGRGNTGELFF.

This clone was observed a single time. This chain joins TRBV2 and TRBJ2-4; D possibly corresponds to TRBD2 (5 bases). This CDR3 region has 16 residues. Per the germline V gene, CDR1 is SNHLY and CDR2 is FYNNEI. V lost 6 bases and J 6 bases, leaving 21 bases between the germline ends. The CDR3 sequence is CASSDAVGELLNIQYF. CDR3 nucleotides: TGTGCCAGCAGCGACGCTGTTGGGGAGTTATTAAACATTCAGTACTTC. The complete variable domain, with remaining parts taken from reference TRBV2 and TRBJ2-4, reads EPEVTQTPSHQVTQMGQEVILRCVPISNHLYFYWYRQILGQKVEFLVSFYNNEISEKSEIFDDQFSVERPDGSNFTLKIRSTKLEDSAMYFCASSDAVGELLNIQYFGAGTRLSVL.

This clone was seen a single time. The chain uses TRBV6-5 and TRBJ2-3; D is unresolved. Germline CDR1 is MNHEY and CDR2 is SVGAGI. The CDR3 is 15 amino acids. The V and J ends lost 0 bases and 1 base respectively, with 8 bases between them. The CDR3 protein is CASSYSYDRTDTQYF. CDR3 DNA: TGTGCCAGCAGTTACTCGTACGACCGCACAGATACGCAGTATTTT.

The V call is TRBV29-1, the J call TRBJ2-3, with 8 bases aligning to TRBD2. Germline-derived CDR1 and CDR2 are SQVTM and ANQGSEA. The CDR3 has 14 amino acids. J was trimmed by 5 bases and V by 7 bases; bases with no gene match: 11. CDR3 amino acids: CSGQSGSWGDTQYF. The CDR3 DNA follows: TGCAGCGGCCAAAGCGGGAGCTGGGGAGATACGCAGTATTTT.

The V gene is TRBV19, the J gene TRBJ2-4; weak D call: TRBD1 (6 bases). Germline V lookup: CDR1 LNHDA, CDR2 SQIVND (reference sequence). Trimming took 5 bases from V and 10 from J, leaving 12 bases between them. The CDR3 spans 12 residues. CDR3 nucleotide sequence: TGTGCCAGTAGTCCCAGGACAGAGATTCAGTACTTC. Translated, it gives CASSPRTEIQYF.

The chain links TRBV20-1 to TRBJ2-3, with TRBD2 as a possible D gene (5 bases). The CDR3 covers 11 residues. Trimming pared 5 bases from V and 5 bases from J, leaving 8 bases between. Germline CDR1 and CDR2: DFQATT and SNEGSKA (reference sequence). CDR3: CSAPREDTQYF. The CDR3 DNA reads TGCAGTGCTCCCCGGGAAGATACGCAGTATTTT.

This clone came up once. The J gene is TRBJ1-2, the V gene TRBV6-6, with D unresolved. Trimming pared 5 bases from V and 0 bases from J, leaving 13 bases between. Germline-derived CDR1 and CDR2 are MNHNY and SVGAGI (reference sequence). This CDR3 comprises 15 residues. CDR3 loop: CASSTWGDPNYGYTF. DNA of the CDR3: TGTGCCAGCAGTACCTGGGGAGACCCTAACTATGGCTACACCTTC.

V and J are TRBV2 and TRBJ1-5; 7 bases fit TRBD1. CDR1 and CDR2 (germline): SNHLY, FYNNEI. The CDR3 has 13 residues. V gave up 6 bases and J gave up 1 base; unmatched junction bases: 0. The CDR3 DNA reads as TGTGCCAGCAGGACAGGGAGCAATCAGCCCCAGCATTTT. Its translation is CASRTGSNQPQHF. Drawing the rest from reference TRBV2 and TRBJ1-5, the complete variable domain is EPEVTQTPSHQVTQMGQEVILRCVPISNHLYFYWYRQILGQKVEFLVSFYNNEISEKSEIFDDQFSVERPDGSNFTLKIRSTKLEDSAMYFCASRTGSNQPQHFGDGTRLSIL.

This CDR3 reads CASRRRVSVQETQYF. CDR3 in DNA: TGTGCCAGCAGGAGAAGGGTATCGGTCCAGGAGACCCAGTACTTC. The chain uses TRBV28 and TRBJ2-5; D remains ambiguous. This CDR3 spans 15 amino acids. Germline V gene lookup returns CDR1 MDHEN and CDR2 SYDVKM. With 6 bases removed from V and 5 bases from J, the gap between germline ends came to 19 bases.